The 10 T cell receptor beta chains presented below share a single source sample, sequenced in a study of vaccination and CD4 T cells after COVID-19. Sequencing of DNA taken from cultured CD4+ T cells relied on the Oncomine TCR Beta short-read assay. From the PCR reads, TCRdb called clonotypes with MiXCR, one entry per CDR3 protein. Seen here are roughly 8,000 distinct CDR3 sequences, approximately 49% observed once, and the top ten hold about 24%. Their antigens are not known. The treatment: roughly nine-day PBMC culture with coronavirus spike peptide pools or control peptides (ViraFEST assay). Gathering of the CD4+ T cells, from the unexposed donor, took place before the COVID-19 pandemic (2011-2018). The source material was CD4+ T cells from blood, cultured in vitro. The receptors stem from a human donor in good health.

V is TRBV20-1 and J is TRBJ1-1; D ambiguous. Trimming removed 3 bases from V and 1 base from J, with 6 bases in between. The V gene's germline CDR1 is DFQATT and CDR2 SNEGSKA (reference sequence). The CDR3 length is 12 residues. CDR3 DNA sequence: TGCAGTGCTAGGGGCACGAACACTGAAGCTTTCTTT. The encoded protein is CSARGTNTEAFF.

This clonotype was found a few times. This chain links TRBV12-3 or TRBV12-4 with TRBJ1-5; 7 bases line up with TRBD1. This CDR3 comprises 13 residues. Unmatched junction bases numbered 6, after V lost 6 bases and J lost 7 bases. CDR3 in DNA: TGTGCCAGCAGAGGGGACAGCTCCCAGCCCCAGCATTTT. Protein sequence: CASRGDSSQPQHF.

The CDR3 bases are TGTGCCAGCCGGAATGCGATCTGGGAAGATACGCAGTATTTT. This encodes CASRNAIWEDTQYF. This chain links TRBV6-1 with TRBJ2-3; no definite D call. The germline V gene has CDR1 MNHNS and CDR2 SASEGT. This CDR3 contains 14 residues. V was trimmed by 8 bases and J by 5 bases, leaving 17 bases between them.

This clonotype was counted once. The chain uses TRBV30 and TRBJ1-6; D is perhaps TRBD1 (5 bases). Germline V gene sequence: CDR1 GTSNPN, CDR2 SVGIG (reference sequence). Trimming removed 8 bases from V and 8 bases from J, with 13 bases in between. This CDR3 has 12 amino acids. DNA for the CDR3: TGTGCCGGTCGGATAGGGGATTCACCCCTCCACTTT. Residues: CAGRIGDSPLHF. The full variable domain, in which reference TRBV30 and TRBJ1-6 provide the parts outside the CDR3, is SQTIHQWPATLVQPVGSPLSLECTVEGTSNPNLYWYRQAAGRGLQLLFYSVGIGQISSEVPQNLSASRPQDRQFILSSKKLLLSDSGFYLCAGRIGDSPLHFGNGTRLTVT.

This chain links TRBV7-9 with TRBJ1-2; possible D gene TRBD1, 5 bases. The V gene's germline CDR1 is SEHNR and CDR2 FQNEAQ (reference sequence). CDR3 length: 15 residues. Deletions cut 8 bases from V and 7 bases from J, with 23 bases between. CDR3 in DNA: TGTGCCAGCTATCCCACGGGGGGGGAGAGAGGTGGCTACACCTTC. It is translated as CASYPTGGERGGYTF.

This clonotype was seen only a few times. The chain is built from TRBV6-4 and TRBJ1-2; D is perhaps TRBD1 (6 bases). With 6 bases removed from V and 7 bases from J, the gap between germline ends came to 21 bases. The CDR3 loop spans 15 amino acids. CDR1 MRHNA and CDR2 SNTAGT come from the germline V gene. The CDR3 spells CASSGEGQGLGGYTF. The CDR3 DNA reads TGTGCCAGCAGCGGAGAAGGGCAGGGGCTTGGTGGCTACACCTTC.

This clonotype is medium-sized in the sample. The CDR3: CASSASAAGGEQYF. The CDR3 nucleotides read TGTGCCAGCAGCGCCTCGGCGGCCGGTGGGGAGCAGTACTTC. The chain combines TRBV7-9 with TRBJ2-7; D call uncertain. This CDR3 comprises 14 residues. The ends were cut back, 5 bases at V and 7 bases at J, with 18 bases in the middle. The V gene's germline CDR1 is SEHNR and CDR2 FQNEAQ (reference sequence).

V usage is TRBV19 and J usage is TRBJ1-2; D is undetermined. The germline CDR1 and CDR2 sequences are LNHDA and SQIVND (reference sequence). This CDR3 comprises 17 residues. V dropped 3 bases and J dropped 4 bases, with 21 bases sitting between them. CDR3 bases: TGTGCCAGTAGTATTGAGACCGCACGGCTACGACGCTATGGCTACACCTTC. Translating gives CASSIETARLRRYGYTF. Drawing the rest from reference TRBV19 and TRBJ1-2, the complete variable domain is DGGITQSPKYLFRKEGQNVTLSCEQNLNHDAMYWYRQDPGQGLRLIYYSQIVNDFQKGDIAEGYSVSREKKESFPLTVTSAQKNPTAFYLCASSIETARLRRYGYTFGSGTRLTVV.

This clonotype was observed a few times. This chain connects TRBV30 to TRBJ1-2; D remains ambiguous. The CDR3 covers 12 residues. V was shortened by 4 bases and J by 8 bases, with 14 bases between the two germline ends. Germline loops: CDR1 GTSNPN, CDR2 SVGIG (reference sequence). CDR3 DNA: TGTGCCTGGACCGGGGTAGCGGGAGGCTACACCTTC. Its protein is CAWTGVAGGYTF.

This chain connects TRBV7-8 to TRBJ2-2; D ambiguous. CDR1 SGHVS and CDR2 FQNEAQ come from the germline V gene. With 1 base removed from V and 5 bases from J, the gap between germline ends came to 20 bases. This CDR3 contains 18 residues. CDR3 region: CASSLGDFSARRTGELFF. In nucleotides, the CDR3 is TGTGCCAGCAGCTTAGGGGATTTTTCTGCCCGACGGACCGGGGAGCTGTTTTTT.